This is a list of T cell receptor beta chains from one sample in a study of T cell clonotyping in hematopoietic cell transplantation. Clones were sequenced by immunoSEQ multiplex PCR, and TCRdb holds only the in-frame ones, with some missing. The table has approximately 44,000 clones, roughly 85% seen once. The sequences come from peripheral blood mononuclear cells, collected before stem cell transplant. The receptors derive from a man aged 60 to 69 with acute myeloid leukemia. Some clones in this sample may be carry-over from other donors' samples. Each CDR3 is given with its conserved first and last residue. The order of the fields is D gene, J gene, clone size, V gene, CDR3 DNA, CDR3 protein. A D gene is named only where the DNA matches it firmly. The listing skips clone size in some rows; elsewhere it reads once, few, many or a size class.

>-|TRBJ2-4|-|TRBV14
TGTGCCAGCAGCCCTGCGAAAGCCAAAAACATTCAGTACTTC
CASSPAKAKNIQYF
>TRBD1|TRBJ1-2|-|TRBV28
TGTGCCAGCAGTTTCTGGACAGGGAGGTCGCTAAACTATGGCTACACCTTC
CASSFWTGRSLNYGYTF
>-|TRBJ2-7|-|TRBV4-1
TGCGCCAGCAGCCGATCCACTCCCGGCGAGCAGTACTTC
CASSRSTPGEQYF
>TRBD1|TRBJ1-2|medium-sized|TRBV11-1
TGTGCCAGCAGCCCGCTGGCAGGGGGACGCTATGGCTACACCTTC
CASSPLAGGRYGYTF
>TRBD2|TRBJ2-3|-|TRBV7-2
TGTGCCAGCAGCTACCTTGGACTAGCGGGGGGCCTCACAGATACGCAGTATTTT
CASSYLGLAGGLTDTQYF
>-|TRBJ2-7|-|TRBV11-2
TGTGCCAGCAGTAGGACGGATACCTACGAGCAGTACTTC
CASSRTDTYEQYF
>-|TRBJ1-1|-|TRBV7-9
TGTGCCAGCAGCTACCGAGAGTTGAACACTGAAGCTTTCTTT
CASSYRELNTEAFF
>-|TRBJ1-2|-|TRBV4-2
TGTGCCAGCAGCCAAGGCCCGGGAACCTCTAACTATGGCTACACCTTC
CASSQGPGTSNYGYTF
>TRBD1|TRBJ1-5|-|TRBV7-2
TGTGCCAGCAGCTTAGCAGGGGGCGCGAGCAATCAGCCCCAGCATTTT
CASSLAGGASNQPQHF
>TRBD1|TRBJ1-1|-|TRBV30
TGTGCCTGGAGTAGGGGACAGGGGGCGACGGCTTTCTTT
CAWSRGQGATAFF
>-|TRBJ2-7|-|TRBV7-9
TGTGCCAGCAGCCTATTTGGTCAGAGCAACTCCGCGTCGTACGAGCAGTACTTC
CASSLFGQSNSASYEQYF
>-|TRBJ1-5|-|TRBV18
TGTGCCAGCTTTGCCTCGGGGGCACGGCAGCCCCAGCATTTT
CASFASGARQPQHF
>-|TRBJ1-4|-|TRBV29-1
TGCAGCGTTGAAGTGGTACGAGATGAAAAACTGTTTTTT
CSVEVVRDEKLFF
>-|TRBJ2-7|-|TRBV4-1
TGCGCCAGCAGCCAAGGTATTCGCTACGAGCAGTACTTC
CASSQGIRYEQYF
>-|TRBJ1-1|-|TRBV30
TGTGCCTGGAGTGAGCGAGCGGGAAACACTGAAGCTTTCTTT
CAWSERAGNTEAFF
>TRBD2|TRBJ2-1|-|TRBV5-1
TGCGCCAGCAGCTTCGAAAGCGGGGGAATCGAGCAGTTCTTC
CASSFESGGIEQFF